This TCR beta chain was identified in a study of CD8 T cells in ankylosing spondylitis. The sample holds many counts of this clonotype. The antigen is not known. Trimming took 1 base from V and 7 from J; bases not matched to a gene: 16. CDR1 and CDR2 from the germline V gene are SGHAT and FQDESV (reference sequence). The CDR3 sequence is 19 residues long. Study-wide findings and caveats: As reported, disease-linked clones showed significant enrichment in matched ankylosing spondylitis synovial fluid. Clones linked with disease were CD8+ and fairly uncommon in the peripheral blood.

Library preparation for TCR beta used quantitative 5'-RACE with molecular barcodes. TCRdb called the 5' RACE reads again in MiXCR, with one record for every CDR3 protein. The data contain more than 60,000 distinct CDR3 sequences, approximately 6% of them singletons. V usage is TRBV11-1 and J usage is TRBJ2-1; 10 bases map to TRBD2. The sample taken for sequencing was synovial fluid, either unsorted or a sorted T cell fraction (not recorded which). The source of this sequence is a male donor with ankylosing spondylitis. Written as DNA, the CDR3 is TGTGCCAGCAGCTTAGTTTTCCGAGCGGGAGGGCCTTTCGTGAATGAGCAGTTCTTC. Translating it yields CASSLVFRAGGPFVNEQFF.